The 19 T cell receptor beta chains given below trace back to one sample, sequenced in a study of cytomegalovirus exposure and HLA in healthy donors. The PCR used 60 Vbeta and 13 Jbeta primers. The protocol was immunoSEQ multiplex PCR, while the TCRdb copy is restricted to in-frame clones and leaves out a portion. This table has approximately 150,000 clones, 60% to 85% appearing once. The sequencing input was PBMCs. These receptors were obtained from a male donor in good health and CMV-seropositive.

The chain carries TRBV27 and TRBJ1-5; TRBD1 matches 7 bases. CDR3 size: 20 residues. With V trimmed by 5 bases and J by 0 bases, 19 bases remained unmatched. Germline lookup yields CDR1 MNHEY and CDR2 SMNVEV (reference sequence). The CDR3 nucleotides are TGTGCCAGCAGTGAGAAACGCCGGGACAGTCTCCCCCATAGCAATCAGCCCCAGCATTTT. Translated, it gives CASSEKRRDSLPHSNQPQHF.

This chain joins TRBV7-9 and TRBJ2-1; D possibly corresponds to TRBD2 (6 bases). Germline V lookup: CDR1 SEHNR, CDR2 FQNEAQ (reference sequence). The CDR3 extends over 15 amino acids. The V and J ends lost 5 bases and 1 base respectively, with 12 bases between them. The CDR3 sequence: CASSPGTLSYNEQFF. CDR3 sequence (DNA): TGTGCCAGCAGCCCGGGGACTTTATCCTACAATGAGCAGTTCTTC.

This chain joins TRBV6-1 and TRBJ1-3; TRBD1 agrees at 8 bases. Germline V gene data show CDR1 as MNHNS and CDR2 as SASEGT. Trimming at V came to 8 bases and at J to 2 bases, leaving 2 bases not matched to a gene. The CDR3 contains 13 residues. The CDR3: CASVTGAGNTIYF. Here the CDR3 DNA reads TGTGCCAGCGTGACAGGGGCTGGAAACACCATATATTTT.

The CDR3 DNA reads as TGTGCCAGCAGTTCCGGGACATTAAAAGAGACCCAGTACTTC. Residues: CASSSGTLKETQYF. The V call is TRBV2, the J call TRBJ2-5; weak D call: TRBD1 (6 bases). Trimming pared 5 bases from V and 3 bases from J, leaving 13 bases between. This CDR3 region has 14 residues. The germline V gene has CDR1 SNHLY and CDR2 FYNNEI.

The genes are TRBV6-6 and TRBJ1-5; D is perhaps TRBD1 (6 bases). Germline CDR1 and CDR2: MNHNY and SVGAGI (reference sequence). This CDR3 contains 14 residues. Trimming shortened V by 5 bases and J by 0 bases, and 8 bases separated the two germline ends. CDR3 nucleotides: TGTGCCAGCAGTAACAGGGTTAGCAATCAGCCCCAGCATTTT. Protein: CASSNRVSNQPQHF.

The chain couples TRBV10-1 to TRBJ1-5; D gene ambiguous. This CDR3 has 15 amino acids. The V end was cut by 6 bases, the J end by 0 bases, with 12 bases between. Germline-derived CDR1 and CDR2 are WNHNN and SYGVQD (reference sequence). Written as DNA, the CDR3 is TGCGCCAGCAGGCCTCGGAGATGTAGCAATCAGCCCCAGCATTTT. Its protein product is CASRPRRCSNQPQHF.

V and J are TRBV4-3 and TRBJ2-1; 7 bases align to TRBD1. The CDR3 runs to 17 residues. V shed 1 base, J shed 6 bases, and the junction held 12 bases outside the gene matches. CDR1 is LGHNA and CDR2 is YSLEER in the germline V gene. The CDR3 here is CASSQGDSKSYSNEQFF. The CDR3 DNA reads TGCGCCAGCAGCCAAGGGGACAGCAAATCTTACTCCAATGAGCAGTTCTTC.

This chain joins TRBV29-1 and TRBJ1-1, with TRBD1 matching 8 bases. V shed 6 bases and J 0 bases; nucleotides not matched to a gene: 12. The CDR3 has 16 residues. Looked up from germline, CDR1 is SQVTM and CDR2 is ANQGSEA. CDR3 bases: TGCAGCGTCTCCGGCCCCGGGACAGGTTTGAACACTGAAGCTTTCTTT. It is translated as CSVSGPGTGLNTEAFF.

The CDR3 DNA reads TGTGCCAGCAAGGGAGGGGGGGGCGGCGAGCAGTACTTC. Protein product: CASKGGGGGEQYF. This rearrangement joins TRBV6-1 to TRBJ2-7; D perhaps matches TRBD2 (7 bases). Trimming took 7 bases from V and 6 from J, leaving 16 bases between them. Germline V gene data show CDR1 as MNHNS and CDR2 as SASEGT. This CDR3 contains 13 residues.

The V call is TRBV4-2, the J call TRBJ2-1; D unclear. CDR3 length: 11 residues. V shed 1 base and J shed 10 bases, with 5 bases lying between them. Germline CDR1 and CDR2: LGHNA and YNFKEQ. CDR3 sequence reads: CASSQGREQFF. Here the CDR3 DNA reads TGTGCCAGCAGCCAAGGCCGGGAGCAGTTCTTC.

A word on this clone: A read error likely explains this, since a far larger clone differs by one base. Other DNA variants within this sample encode the same CDR3. The chain links TRBV6-4 to TRBJ2-3, with 13 bases lining up with TRBD2. Trimming at V came to 2 bases and at J to 4 bases, leaving 0 bases not matched to a gene. The CDR3 is 15 amino acids. CDR1 is MRHNA, CDR2 SNTAGT, per germline. Here the CDR3 DNA reads TGTGCCAGCAGTGACACTAGCGGGGGGGCAGATACGCAGTATTTT. Protein product: CASSDTSGGADTQYF.

The chain joins TRBV10-1 to TRBJ2-7; TRBD1 matches at 10 bases. Germline-derived CDR1 and CDR2 are WNHNN and SYGVQD (reference sequence). J was trimmed by 7 bases and V by 0 bases; bases with no gene match: 6. The CDR3 contains 15 residues. CDR3 amino acids: CASSESTGQGWEQYF. The CDR3 DNA reads as TGCGCCAGCAGTGAGTCCACGGGACAGGGGTGGGAGCAGTACTTC.

The V and J genes are TRBV5-5 and TRBJ2-1; TRBD2 might be the D (5 bases). The germline gives CDR1 SGHKS, CDR2 YYEKEE (reference sequence). The V end was cut by 0 bases, the J end by 7 bases, with 17 bases between. The CDR3 is made up of 16 amino acids. This CDR3 is CASSLVGGLMQNEQFF. DNA of the CDR3: TGTGCCAGCAGCTTGGTCGGAGGTCTCATGCAAAATGAGCAGTTCTTC. Based on the CDR3 plus reference TRBV5-5 and TRBJ2-1, the full variable domain is DAGVTQSPTHLIKTRGQQVTLRCSPISGHKSVSWYQQVLGQGPQFIFQYYEKEERGRGNFPDRFSARQFPNYSSELNVNALLLGDSALYLCASSLVGGLMQNEQFFGPGTRLTVL.

The chain uses TRBV5-4 and TRBJ2-2; 13 bases map to TRBD2. Germline CDR1 reads SGHNT; CDR2 reads YYREEE (reference sequence). CDR3 length: 20 amino acids. Trimming took 5 bases from V and 6 from J; bases not matched to a gene: 19. CDR3 region: CASSLMKLAGGAQSAGELFF. The CDR3 DNA follows: TGTGCCAGCAGTCTGATGAAACTAGCGGGGGGGGCCCAGAGTGCCGGGGAGCTGTTTTTT. The full variable domain, its missing parts supplied by reference TRBV5-4 and TRBJ2-2, is ETGVTQSPTHLIKTRGQQVTLRCSSQSGHNTVSWYQQALGQGPQFIFQYYREEENGRGNFPPRFSGLQFPNYSSELNVNALELDDSALYLCASSLMKLAGGAQSAGELFFGEGSRLTVL.

The chain links TRBV4-3 to TRBJ1-2; TRBD1 matches 9 bases. Germline V gene sequence: CDR1 LGHNA, CDR2 YSLEER. Unmatched junction bases numbered 5, after V lost 2 bases and J lost 7 bases. This CDR3 has 14 residues. The CDR3 loop reads CASSQNRGLLGYTF. CDR3 coding DNA: TGCGCCAGCAGCCAAAACAGGGGGCTGCTTGGCTACACCTTC.

This clone was recorded a few times. The chain has TRBV6-5 and TRBJ1-2, with a tentative D call TRBD1 (5 bases). Trimming stripped 6 bases from V and 8 bases from J, with 10 bases between. Per germline, CDR1 MNHEY and CDR2 SVGAGI. There are 11 residues in the CDR3. Written as DNA, the CDR3 is TGTGCCAGCAGCCAGCAGGGAGGCTACACCTTC. Translation: CASSQQGGYTF.

The gene calls are TRBV11-3 and TRBJ1-2; D ambiguous. The germline V gene encodes CDR1 SGHNT and CDR2 YENEEA. Trimming removed 3 bases at V and 4 bases at J, with 9 bases between. This CDR3 is 13 amino acids long. The CDR3 loop is CASSLPGRYGYTF. CDR3 DNA: TGTGCCAGCAGCTTGCCAGGCCGCTATGGCTACACCTTC. The whole variable domain, remainder taken from reference TRBV11-3 and TRBJ1-2, is EAGVVQSPRYKIIEKKQPVAFWCNPISGHNTLYWYLQNLGQGPELLIRYENEEAVDDSQLPKDRFSAERLKGVDSTLKIQPAELGDSAVYLCASSLPGRYGYTFGSGTRLTVV.

This rearrangement joins TRBV27 to TRBJ2-1, with TRBD2 identical over 10 bases. J lost 7 bases, V lost 6 bases, and 9 bases had no gene match. Germline V CDR1 and CDR2: MNHEY, SMNVEV (reference sequence). CDR3 length: 15 residues. The CDR3 region has the DNA TGTGCCAGCAGCTTCAGCGGGGGGGCCTTGAATGAGCAGTTCTTC. Its protein product is CASSFSGGALNEQFF.

V gene TRBV7-9 combines with J gene TRBJ2-5; D might be TRBD1 (5 bases). CDR1 SEHNR and CDR2 FQNEAQ come from the germline V gene (reference sequence). The CDR3 is 14 residues long. V lost 3 bases, J lost 0 bases, and 8 bases lay in between. CDR3 in amino acids: CASSLKGYQETQYF. CDR3 sequence (DNA): TGTGCCAGCAGCTTGAAGGGGTACCAAGAGACCCAGTACTTC.